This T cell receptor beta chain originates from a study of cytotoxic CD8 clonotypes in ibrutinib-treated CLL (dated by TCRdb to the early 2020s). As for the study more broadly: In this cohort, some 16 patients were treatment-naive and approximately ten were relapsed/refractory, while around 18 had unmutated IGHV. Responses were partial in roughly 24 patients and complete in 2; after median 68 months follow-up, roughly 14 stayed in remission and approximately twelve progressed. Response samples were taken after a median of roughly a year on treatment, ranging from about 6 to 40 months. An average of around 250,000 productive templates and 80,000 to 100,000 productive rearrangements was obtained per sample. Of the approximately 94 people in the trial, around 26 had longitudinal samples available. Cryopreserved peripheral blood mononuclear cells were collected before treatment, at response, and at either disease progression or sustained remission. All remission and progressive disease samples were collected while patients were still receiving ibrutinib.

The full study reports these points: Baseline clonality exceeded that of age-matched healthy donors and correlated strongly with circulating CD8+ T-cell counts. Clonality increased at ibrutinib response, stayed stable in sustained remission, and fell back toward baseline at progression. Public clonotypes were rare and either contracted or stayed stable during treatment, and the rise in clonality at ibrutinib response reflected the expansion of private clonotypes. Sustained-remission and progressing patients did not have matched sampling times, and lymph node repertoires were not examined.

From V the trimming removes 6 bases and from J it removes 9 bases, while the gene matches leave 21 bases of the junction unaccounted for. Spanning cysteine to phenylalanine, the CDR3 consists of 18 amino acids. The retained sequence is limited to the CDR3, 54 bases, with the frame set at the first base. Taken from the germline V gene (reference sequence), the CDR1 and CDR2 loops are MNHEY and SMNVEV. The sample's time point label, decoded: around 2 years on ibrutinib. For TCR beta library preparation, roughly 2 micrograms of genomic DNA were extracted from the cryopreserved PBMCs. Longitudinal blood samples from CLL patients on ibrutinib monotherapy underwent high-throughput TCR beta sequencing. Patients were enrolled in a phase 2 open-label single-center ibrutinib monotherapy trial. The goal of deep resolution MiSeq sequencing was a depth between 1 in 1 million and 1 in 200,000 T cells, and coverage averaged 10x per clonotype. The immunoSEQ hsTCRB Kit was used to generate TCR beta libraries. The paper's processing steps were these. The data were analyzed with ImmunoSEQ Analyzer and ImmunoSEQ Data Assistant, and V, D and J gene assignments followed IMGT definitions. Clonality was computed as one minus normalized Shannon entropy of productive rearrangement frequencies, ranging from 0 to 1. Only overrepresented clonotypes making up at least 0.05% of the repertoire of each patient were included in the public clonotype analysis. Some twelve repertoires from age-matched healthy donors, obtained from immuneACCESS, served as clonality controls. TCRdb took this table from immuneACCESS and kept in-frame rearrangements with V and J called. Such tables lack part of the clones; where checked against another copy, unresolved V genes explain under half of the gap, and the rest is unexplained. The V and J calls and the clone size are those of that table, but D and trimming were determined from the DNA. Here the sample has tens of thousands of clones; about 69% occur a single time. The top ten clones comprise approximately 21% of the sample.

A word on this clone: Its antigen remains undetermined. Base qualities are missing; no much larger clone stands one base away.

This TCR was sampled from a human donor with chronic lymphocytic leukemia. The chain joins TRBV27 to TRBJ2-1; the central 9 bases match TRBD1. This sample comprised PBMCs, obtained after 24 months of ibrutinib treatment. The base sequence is TGTGCCAGCAGCCCCTTTGGACAGGGGTTACCAAGTAGGGCTGAGCAGTTCTTC. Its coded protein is CASSPFGQGLPSRAEQFF.